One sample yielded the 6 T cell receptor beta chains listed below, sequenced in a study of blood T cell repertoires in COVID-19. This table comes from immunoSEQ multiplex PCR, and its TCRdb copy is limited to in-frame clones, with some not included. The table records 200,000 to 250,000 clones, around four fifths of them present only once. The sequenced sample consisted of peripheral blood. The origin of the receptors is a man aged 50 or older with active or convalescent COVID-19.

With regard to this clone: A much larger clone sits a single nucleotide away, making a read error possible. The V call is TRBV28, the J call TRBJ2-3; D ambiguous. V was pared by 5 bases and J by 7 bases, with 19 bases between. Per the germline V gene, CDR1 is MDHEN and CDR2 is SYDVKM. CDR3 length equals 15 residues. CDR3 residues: CASSLRLERTNTQYF. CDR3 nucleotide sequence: TGTGCCAGCAGTCTCCGACTGGAGCGAACAAATACGCAGTATTTT.

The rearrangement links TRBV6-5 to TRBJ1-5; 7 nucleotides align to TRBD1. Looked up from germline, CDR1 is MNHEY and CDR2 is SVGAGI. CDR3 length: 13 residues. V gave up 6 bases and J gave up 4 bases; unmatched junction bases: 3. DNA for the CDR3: TGTGCCAGCAGCTACAGGGGTAATCAGCCCCAGCATTTT. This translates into CASSYRGNQPQHF.

This CDR3 reads CASSSGGTEAFF. For the CDR3, the DNA is TGTGCCAGCAGCTCAGGGGGCACTGAAGCTTTCTTT. The chain combines TRBV2 with TRBJ1-1; 7 bases agree with TRBD1. The V gene's germline CDR1 is SNHLY and CDR2 FYNNEI. V was clipped by 6 bases and J by 4 bases; unmatched bases: 2. The CDR3 sequence is 12 residues long.

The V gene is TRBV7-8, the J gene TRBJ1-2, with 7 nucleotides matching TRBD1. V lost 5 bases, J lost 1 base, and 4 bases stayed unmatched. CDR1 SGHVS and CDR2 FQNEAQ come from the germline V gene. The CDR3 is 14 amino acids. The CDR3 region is CASSARDSNYGYTF. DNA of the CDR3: TGTGCCAGCAGCGCCAGGGACAGTAACTATGGCTACACCTTC.

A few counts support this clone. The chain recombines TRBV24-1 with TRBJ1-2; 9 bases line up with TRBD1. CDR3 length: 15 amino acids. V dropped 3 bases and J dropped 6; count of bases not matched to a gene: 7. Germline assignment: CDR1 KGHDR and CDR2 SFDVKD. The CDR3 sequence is CATSDGTGTIHGYTF. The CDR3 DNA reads TGTGCCACCAGTGATGGGACAGGGACTATACATGGCTACACCTTC.

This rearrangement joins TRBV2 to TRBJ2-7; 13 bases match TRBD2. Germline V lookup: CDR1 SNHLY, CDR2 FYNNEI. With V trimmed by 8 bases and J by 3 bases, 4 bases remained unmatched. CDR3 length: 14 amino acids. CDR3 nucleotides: TGTGCCAGCGGGGGACTAGCGGGGCTCTACGAGCAGTACTTC. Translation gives CASGGLAGLYEQYF.